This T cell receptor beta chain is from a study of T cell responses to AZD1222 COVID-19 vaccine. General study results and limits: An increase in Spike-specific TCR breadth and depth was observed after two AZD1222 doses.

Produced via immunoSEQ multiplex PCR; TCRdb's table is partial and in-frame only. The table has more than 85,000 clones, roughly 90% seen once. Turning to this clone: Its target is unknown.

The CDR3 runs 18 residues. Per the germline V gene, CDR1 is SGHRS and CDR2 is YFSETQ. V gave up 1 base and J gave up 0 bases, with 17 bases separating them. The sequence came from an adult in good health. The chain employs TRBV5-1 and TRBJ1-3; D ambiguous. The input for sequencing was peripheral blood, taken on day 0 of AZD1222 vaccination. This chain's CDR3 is CASSLNRRAQSSGNTIYF. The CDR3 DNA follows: TGCGCCAGCAGCTTGAACCGGCGAGCACAGTCCTCTGGAAACACCATATATTTT.